The clone carrying this TCR beta chain was seen a few times. Its cognate antigen is unknown. V lost 0 bases, J lost 5 bases, and 4 bases lay in between. The germline V gene encodes CDR1 LNHNV and CDR2 YYDKDF (reference sequence). This CDR3 spans 12 amino acids. TRB rearrangements were amplified by multiplex PCR with BIOMED2 TRB-A/B primers. A single record per CDR3 protein comes from TCRdb applying MiXCR to the multiplex PCR reads. This sample has approximately 10,000 distinct CDR3 sequences; approximately 31% occur once, and the top ten carry about 30%. This specimen comes from a study of T and B cells in COVID-19 patients. Broader study findings: Highly clonal in active COVID-19, TRB repertoires exceeded healthy-donor diversity and richness at recovery.

Blood genomic DNA input for TRB amplification was roughly 250-500 ng. This receptor was identified in a human donor who had recovered from COVID-19. The sample taken for sequencing was blood. The rearrangement joins TRBV15 to TRBJ1-2; unclear D gene. The CDR3 loop reads CATSRDKYGYTF. In DNA, the CDR3 is TGTGCCACCAGCAGAGACAAGTATGGCTACACCTTC.